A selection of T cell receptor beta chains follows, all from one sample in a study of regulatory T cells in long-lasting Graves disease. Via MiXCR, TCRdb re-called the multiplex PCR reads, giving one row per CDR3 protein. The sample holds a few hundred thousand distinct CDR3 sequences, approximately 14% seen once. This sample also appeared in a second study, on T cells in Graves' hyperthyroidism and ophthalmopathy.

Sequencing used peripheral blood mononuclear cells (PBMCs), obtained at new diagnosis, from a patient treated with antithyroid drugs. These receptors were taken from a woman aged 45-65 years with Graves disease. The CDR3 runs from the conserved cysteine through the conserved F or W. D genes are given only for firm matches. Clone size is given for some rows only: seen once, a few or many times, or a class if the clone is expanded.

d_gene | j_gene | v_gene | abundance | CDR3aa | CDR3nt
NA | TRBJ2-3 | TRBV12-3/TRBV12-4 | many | CASRSRGTDTQYF | TGTGCCAGCAGAAGTCGGGGCACAGATACGCAGTATTTT
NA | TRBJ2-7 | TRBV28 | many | CASRPGQTYEQYF | TGTGCCAGCAGACCCGGACAGACCTACGAGCAGTACTTC
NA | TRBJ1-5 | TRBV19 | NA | CASTPRRELNQPQHF | TGTGCCAGTACTCCCCGCCGGGAACTCAATCAGCCCCAGCATTTT
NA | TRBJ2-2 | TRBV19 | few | CASSKPGGRVNTGELFF | TGTGCCAGTAGTAAACCAGGGGGGAGGGTTAACACCGGGGAGCTGTTTTTT
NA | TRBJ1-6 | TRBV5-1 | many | CASSLDGPYNSPLHF | TGCGCCAGCAGCTTGGATGGACCGTATAATTCACCCCTCCACTTT
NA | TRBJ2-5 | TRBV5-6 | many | CASSLVGEPRETQYF | TGTGCCAGCAGCTTGGTGGGGGAGCCACGGGAGACCCAGTACTTC
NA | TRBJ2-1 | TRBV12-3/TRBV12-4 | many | CASSLRVAYNEQFF | TGTGCCAGCAGTTTGAGGGTGGCCTACAATGAGCAGTTCTTC
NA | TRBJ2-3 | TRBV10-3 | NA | CASSYGSGARTDTQYF | TGTGCCAGCAGTTATGGGTCGGGAGCTCGCACAGATACGCAGTATTTT
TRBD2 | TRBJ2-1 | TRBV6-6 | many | CASSYSLGGSLNEQFF | TGTGCCAGCAGTTACTCGCTTGGCGGGAGTCTGAATGAGCAGTTCTTC
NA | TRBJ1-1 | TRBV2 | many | CASSVEGGTEAFF | TGTGCCAGCAGCGTAGAAGGGGGCACTGAAGCTTTCTTT
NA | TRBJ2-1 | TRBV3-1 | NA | CASSHARGESGYNEQFF | TGTGCCAGCAGCCATGCGCGAGGGGAGTCGGGGTACAATGAGCAGTTCTTC
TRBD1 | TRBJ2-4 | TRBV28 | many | CASSSQTGAVAKNIQYF | TGTGCCAGCAGTTCACAGACAGGGGCAGTAGCCAAAAACATTCAGTACTTC
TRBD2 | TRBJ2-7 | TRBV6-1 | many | CASRVPASGRRHYEQYF | TGTGCCAGCAGGGTCCCAGCTAGCGGGAGGCGCCACTACGAGCAGTACTTC
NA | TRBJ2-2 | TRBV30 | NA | CAWRVAGHTGELFF | TGTGCCTGGAGGGTGGCAGGGCACACCGGGGAGCTGTTTTTT
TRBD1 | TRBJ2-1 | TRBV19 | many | CASSPRQGNNEQFF | TGTGCCAGTAGTCCCCGACAGGGGAACAATGAGCAGTTCTTC
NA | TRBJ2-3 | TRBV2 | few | CASSALTQEYADTQYF | TGTGCCAGCAGTGCGCTAACCCAGGAGTATGCAGATACGCAGTATTTT
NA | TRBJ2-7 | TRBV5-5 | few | CASSRPGGSYEQYF | TGTGCCAGCAGCCGTCCCGGGGGCTCCTACGAGCAGTACTTC
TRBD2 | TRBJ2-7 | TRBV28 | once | CASSTTSAGYEQYF | TGTGCCAGCAGTACGACTAGCGCCGGCTACGAGCAGTACTTC
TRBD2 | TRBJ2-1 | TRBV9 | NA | CASSVVGLAGLNEQFF | TGTGCCAGCAGCGTAGTAGGTCTAGCGGGCCTCAATGAGCAGTTCTTC
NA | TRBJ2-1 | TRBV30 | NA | CAWSVKGLSSYDEQFF | TGTGCCTGGAGTGTAAAGGGCCTGAGCTCCTACGATGAGCAGTTCTTC
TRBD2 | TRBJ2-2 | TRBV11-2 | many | CASSPTSGITGELFF | TGTGCCAGCAGCCCTACTAGCGGGATCACCGGGGAGCTGTTTTTT
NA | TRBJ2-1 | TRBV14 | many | CASSQGWAGNEQFF | TGTGCCAGCAGCCAAGGGTGGGCCGGCAATGAGCAGTTCTTC
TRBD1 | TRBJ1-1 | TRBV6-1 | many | CASSQLQGQGNTEAFF | TGTGCCAGCAGTCAATTGCAGGGACAGGGGAACACTGAAGCTTTCTTT
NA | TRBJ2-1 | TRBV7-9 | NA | CASSFSGGSEQFF | TGTGCCAGCAGCTTCAGCGGTGGTAGTGAGCAGTTCTTC
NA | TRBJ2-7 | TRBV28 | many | CASSLLVSAYEQYF | TGTGCCAGCAGTTTATTAGTCAGTGCCTACGAGCAGTACTTC
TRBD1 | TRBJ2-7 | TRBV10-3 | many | CAISGRTGPYEQYF | TGTGCCATCAGTGGGCGGACAGGACCCTACGAGCAGTACTTC
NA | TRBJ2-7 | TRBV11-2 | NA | CASSLVDPFSYEQYF | TGTGCCAGCAGCTTAGTTGACCCCTTCTCCTACGAGCAGTACTTC
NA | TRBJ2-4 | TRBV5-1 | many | CASSLAAYHIAKNIQYF | TGCGCCAGCAGCTTGGCTGCCTATCATATAGCCAAAAACATTCAGTACTTC
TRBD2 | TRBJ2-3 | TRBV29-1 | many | CSVELPGLLLRLSTDTQYF | TGCAGCGTTGAGCTACCGGGACTACTGCTCAGGTTGAGCACAGATACGCAGTATTTT
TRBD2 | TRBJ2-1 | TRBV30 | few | CARNSGALYNEQFF | TGTGCCCGAAATAGCGGGGCCCTCTACAATGAGCAGTTCTTC
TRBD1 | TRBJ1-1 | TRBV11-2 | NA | CASSPWGQGFSEAFF | TGTGCCAGCAGCCCGTGGGGACAGGGATTCTCTGAAGCTTTCTTT
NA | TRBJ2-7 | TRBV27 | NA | CAIRTASYEQYF | TGTGCCATCCGGACAGCCTCCTACGAGCAGTACTTC
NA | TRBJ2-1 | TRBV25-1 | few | CASRREYNEQFF | TGTGCCAGCAGGAGAGAATACAATGAGCAGTTCTTC
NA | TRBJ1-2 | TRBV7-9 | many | CASSLTASNYGYTF | TGTGCCAGCAGCTTAACTGCTTCTAACTATGGCTACACCTTC
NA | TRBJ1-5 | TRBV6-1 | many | CASSEDRENQPQHF | TGTGCCAGCAGTGAGGACAGAGAAAATCAGCCCCAGCATTTT
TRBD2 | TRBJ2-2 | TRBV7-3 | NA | CASSLGGVAMTGELFF | TGTGCCAGCAGCTTAGGGGGGGTAGCGATGACCGGGGAGCTGTTTTTT
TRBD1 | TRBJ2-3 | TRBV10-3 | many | CAISGQGAPGEAQYF | TGTGCCATCAGCGGACAGGGGGCCCCAGGGGAGGCGCAGTATTTT
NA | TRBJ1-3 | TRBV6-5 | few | CASSYSSKAGIYPAGNTIYF | TGTGCCAGCAGTTACTCGAGTAAGGCAGGAATCTACCCTGCTGGAAACACCATATATTTT
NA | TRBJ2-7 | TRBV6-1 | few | CASSEQRSSSYEQYF | TGTGCCAGCAGTGAACAGAGGAGCTCCTCCTACGAGCAGTACTTC
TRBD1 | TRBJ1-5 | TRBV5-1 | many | CASSLGTGDIQPQHF | TGCGCCAGCAGCTTGGGGACAGGTGATATTCAGCCCCAGCATTTT
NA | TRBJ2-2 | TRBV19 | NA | CASSTGMGTGELFF | TGTGCCAGTAGTACAGGGATGGGCACCGGGGAGCTGTTTTTT
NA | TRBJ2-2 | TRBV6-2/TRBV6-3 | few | CASSEGLGFAGELFF | TGTGCCAGCAGTGAGGGACTGGGCTTTGCCGGGGAGCTGTTTTTT
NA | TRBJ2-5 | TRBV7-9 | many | CASSFPTQRETQYF | TGTGCCAGCAGCTTCCCGACTCAAAGGGAGACCCAGTACTTC
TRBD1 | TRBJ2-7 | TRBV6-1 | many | CASSGQGAVSYEQYF | TGTGCCAGCAGCGGGCAGGGGGCAGTTTCCTACGAGCAGTACTTC
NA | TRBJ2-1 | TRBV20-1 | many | CSAPLWGYNEQFF | TGCAGTGCACCCCTATGGGGATACAATGAGCAGTTCTTC
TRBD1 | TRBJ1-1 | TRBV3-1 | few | CASSRGGQGGTEAFF | TGTGCCAGCAGCCGGGGGGGACAGGGTGGCACTGAAGCTTTCTTT
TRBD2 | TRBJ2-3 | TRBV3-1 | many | CASSHYGTSGDSTDTQYF | TGTGCCAGCAGCCACTACGGGACTAGCGGGGATAGCACAGATACGCAGTATTTT
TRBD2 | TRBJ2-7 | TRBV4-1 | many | CASSQDGGGTSPYEQYF | TGCGCCAGCAGCCAAGATGGTGGTGGGACTAGCCCCTACGAGCAGTACTTC
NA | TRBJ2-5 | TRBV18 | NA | CASSRIHTFQETQYF | TGTGCCAGCTCACGGATTCACACTTTTCAAGAGACCCAGTACTTC
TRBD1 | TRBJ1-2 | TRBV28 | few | CASSQQGGIGYTF | TGTGCCAGCAGCCAACAGGGGGGTATTGGCTACACCTTC
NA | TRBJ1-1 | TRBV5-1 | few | CASSLDRHNTEAFF | TGCGCCAGCAGCTTGGACAGGCATAACACTGAAGCTTTCTTT
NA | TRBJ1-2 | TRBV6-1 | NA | CASRGRAGYTF | TGTGCCAGCAGAGGCAGGGCGGGCTACACCTTC